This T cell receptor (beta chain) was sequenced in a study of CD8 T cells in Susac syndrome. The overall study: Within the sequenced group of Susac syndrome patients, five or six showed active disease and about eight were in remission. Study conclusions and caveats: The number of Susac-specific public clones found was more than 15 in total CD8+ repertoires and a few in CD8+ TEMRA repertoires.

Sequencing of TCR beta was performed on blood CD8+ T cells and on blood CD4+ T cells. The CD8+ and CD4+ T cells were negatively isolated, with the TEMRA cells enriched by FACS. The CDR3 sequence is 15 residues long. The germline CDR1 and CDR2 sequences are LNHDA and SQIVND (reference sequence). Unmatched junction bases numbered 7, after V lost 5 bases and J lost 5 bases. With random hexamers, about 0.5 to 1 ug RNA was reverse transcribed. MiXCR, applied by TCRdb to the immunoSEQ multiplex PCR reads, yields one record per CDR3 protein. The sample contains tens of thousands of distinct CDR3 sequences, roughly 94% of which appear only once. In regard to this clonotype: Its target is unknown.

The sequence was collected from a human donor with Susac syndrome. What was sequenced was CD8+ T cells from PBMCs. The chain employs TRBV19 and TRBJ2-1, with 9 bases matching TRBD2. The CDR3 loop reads CASSFLTSGNNEQFF. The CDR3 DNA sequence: TGTGCCAGTAGTTTTTTGACTAGCGGAAACAATGAGCAGTTCTTC. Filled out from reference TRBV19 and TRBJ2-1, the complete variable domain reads DGGITQSPKYLFRKEGQNVTLSCEQNLNHDAMYWYRQDPGQGLRLIYYSQIVNDFQKGDIAEGYSVSREKKESFPLTVTSAQKNPTAFYLCASSFLTSGNNEQFFGPGTRLTVL.